Presented here are 26 T cell receptor beta chains from one specimen sequenced in a study of blood T cells in healthy people across ages. Using a J-beta primer mix together with a sample-barcoded 5' primer, a second PCR was run for roughly 7 to 12 cycles. TCRdb itself ran the 5' RACE reads through MiXCR, one entry per CDR3 protein. The top ten clones hold approximately 7.9% of a sample with more than 1.4 million distinct CDR3 sequences, 42% of them seen once. The sample comprised blood. The origin of the receptors is a woman aged 18-30 years in good health.

The chain carries TRBV10-3 and TRBJ2-7, with D unresolved. The V end lost 9 bases, the J end lost 0 bases, and 9 bases lay between the germline ends. The V gene's germline CDR1 is ENHRY and CDR2 SYGVKD. The CDR3 runs 12 residues. The CDR3 DNA reads as TGTGCCATATCTTCGAGCTCCTACGAGCAGTACTTC. It codes for CAISSSSYEQYF.

The chain employs TRBV5-1 and TRBJ1-2; D is undetermined. Deletions cut 0 bases from V and 4 bases from J, with 7 bases between. This CDR3 contains 13 residues. Germline assignment: CDR1 SGHRS and CDR2 YFSETQ. The CDR3 DNA is TGCGCCAGCAGCTTGGTGGAGGCCTATGGCTACACCTTC. It specifies CASSLVEAYGYTF.

This clonotype was detected a few times. The chain carries TRBV20-1 and TRBJ2-3; D gene ambiguous. This CDR3 has 16 amino acids. Per the germline V gene, CDR1 is DFQATT and CDR2 is SNEGSKA (reference sequence). Trimming removed 2 bases at V and 0 bases at J, with 15 bases between. CDR3 nucleotide sequence: TGCAGTGCTAGAATCCCTCGCGCGGCTAGCACAGATACGCAGTATTTT. As protein: CSARIPRAASTDTQYF.

The chain has TRBV15 and TRBJ2-5; D not resolved. Trimming took off 3 bases at V and 1 base at J, with 21 bases between the two ends. The CDR3 runs 18 residues. CDR1 and CDR2 from the germline V gene are LNHNV and YYDKDF (reference sequence). CDR3 nucleotides: TGTGCCACCAGCAGGGGATGGACGGAACACTTACGCCAAGAGACCCAGTACTTC. This sequence encodes CATSRGWTEHLRQETQYF.

This clonotype was seen more than once but under ten times. This chain links TRBV12-5 with TRBJ1-1; D call uncertain. CDR3 length: 13 residues. The germline V gene has CDR1 LGHNT and CDR2 FRNRAP. Between the trimmed V and J ends, which lost 1 base and 10 bases, there was a span of 13 bases. The DNA of the CDR3 is TGTGCTAGTGGTTTGGCCGTCATCCCTCGAGCTTTCTTT. This codes for CASGLAVIPRAFF.

The table lists this clonotype with a few counts. The CDR3 DNA reads TGTGCCATCAGGCTGACAGGGGGAGGGGATGAAGCTTTCTTT. It translates to CAIRLTGGGDEAFF. The genes are TRBV10-3 and TRBJ1-1; TRBD1 matches at 9 bases. The CDR3 runs to 14 residues. After removal of 6 bases from V and 7 bases from J, the junction contained 9 bases not matched to a gene. Germline values: CDR1 ENHRY, CDR2 SYGVKD.

This chain links TRBV5-1 with TRBJ1-1, with 9 bases lining up with TRBD1. The CDR3 covers 17 residues. Germline trimming cut 4 bases from V and 0 bases from J; bases unmatched to any gene: 10. Germline V CDR1 and CDR2: SGHRS, YFSETQ. Here the CDR3 reads CASSHRDRVNLNTEAFF. The CDR3 DNA follows: TGCGCCAGCAGCCACCGGGACAGGGTAAACTTGAACACTGAAGCTTTCTTT.

This clonotype came up a few times. The V gene is TRBV6-5, the J gene TRBJ2-4; D not resolved. This CDR3 is 12 amino acids long. Trimming shortened V by 4 bases and J by 5 bases, and 6 bases separated the two germline ends. CDR1 MNHEY and CDR2 SVGAGI come from the germline V gene. CDR3 amino acids: CASSSLENIQYF. CDR3 bases: TGTGCCAGCAGTTCGTTAGAAAACATTCAGTACTTC.

This chain joins TRBV5-1 and TRBJ2-7; 7 bases line up with TRBD1. Trimming took 3 bases from V and 2 from J; bases not matched to a gene: 8. The CDR3 is 15 residues long. The germline V gene encodes CDR1 SGHRS and CDR2 YFSETQ. CDR3 nucleotide sequence: TGCGCCAGCAGCTCCCTGACGACAGGGACCTACGAGCAGTACTTC. Amino acids: CASSSLTTGTYEQYF. Full variable domain (outside the CDR3, taken from reference TRBV5-1 and TRBJ2-7): KAGVTQTPRYLIKTRGQQVTLSCSPISGHRSVSWYQQTPGQGLQFLFEYFSETQRNKGNFPGRFSGRQFSNSRSEMNVSTLELGDSALYLCASSSLTTGTYEQYFGPGTRLTVT.

This clonotype was found a few times. The gene calls are TRBV6-1 and TRBJ2-5, with TRBD1 identical over 12 bases. Judging by the DNA end, TRBJ2-7 fits better; the J call may be wrong. From germline, CDR1 is MNHNS and CDR2 SASEGT. CDR3 size: 15 residues. The CDR3 sequence is CASILAGTGGDEQYF. As DNA, the CDR3 is TGTGCCAGCATTCTAGCCGGGACAGGGGGCGACGAGCAGTACTTC.

This rearrangement joins TRBV28 to TRBJ2-7, with 7 bases that match TRBD2. Germline values: CDR1 MDHEN, CDR2 SYDVKM. The J segment lost 5 bases and the V segment lost 4 bases, leaving 8 bases of the junction unmatched. This CDR3 contains 14 residues. The CDR3 sequence: CASSSKRGYHEQYF. The DNA of the CDR3 is TGTGCCAGCAGTTCCAAGCGGGGTTACCACGAGCAGTACTTC.

This rearrangement joins TRBV29-1 to TRBJ2-2; D uncertain. CDR3 length equals 13 residues. V gave up 1 base and J gave up 5 bases, with 8 bases separating them. The germline V gene encodes CDR1 SQVTM and CDR2 ANQGSEA. CDR3 sequence: CSVEGMGTGELFF. CDR3 sequence (DNA): TGCAGCGTTGAAGGGATGGGGACCGGGGAGCTGTTTTTT.

In regard to this clonotype: The germline gene is not matched at one end of the junction; a read error may be the cause. The rearrangement joins TRBV20-1 to TRBJ2-2, with D perhaps TRBD2 (5 bases). In germline, CDR1 is DFQATT, CDR2 SNEGSKA (reference sequence). The CDR3 consists of 19 residues. This chain's CDR3 is CSTSDPSAGEGQTLGELFF. As DNA, the CDR3 is TGCAGTACTAGTGACCCCTCCGCGGGCGAGGGCCAAACCCTCGGGGAGCTGTTTTTT.

This clonotype showed up just once. The chain has TRBV6-6 and TRBJ1-2; 8 bases agree with TRBD1. This CDR3 is 15 amino acids long. V lost 2 bases, J lost 6 bases, and 8 bases stayed unmatched. Per germline, CDR1 MNHNY and CDR2 SVGAGI (reference sequence). This CDR3 is CASSYRAGGRDGYTF. The CDR3 DNA follows: TGTGCCAGCAGTTACAGGGCAGGGGGCAGGGATGGCTACACCTTC.

The chain couples TRBV10-3 to TRBJ2-7, with 7 bases matching TRBD2. The CDR3 has 13 amino acids. The J segment lost 4 bases and the V segment lost 7 bases, leaving 7 bases of the junction unmatched. Germline values: CDR1 ENHRY, CDR2 SYGVKD. The CDR3 spells CAITGGGTYEQYF. In DNA form, the CDR3 reads TGTGCCATCACTGGCGGGGGTACTTACGAGCAGTACTTC.

This rearrangement joins TRBV7-2 to TRBJ1-1; 10 bases map to TRBD1. The CDR3 length is 17 residues. In germline, CDR1 is SGHTA, CDR2 FQGNSA. V was clipped by 5 bases and J by 1 base; unmatched bases: 10. The CDR3 spells CASSAMWDRGPNTEAFF. As DNA, the CDR3 is TGTGCCAGCAGCGCCATGTGGGACAGGGGACCGAACACTGAAGCTTTCTTT.

The V call is TRBV6-6, the J call TRBJ1-1, with 9 bases lining up with TRBD1. V lost 8 bases and J lost 0; bases outside the gene matches: 10. This CDR3 spans 16 amino acids. Germline CDR1 reads MNHNY; CDR2 reads SVGAGI (reference sequence). This CDR3 is CASHTGQGHMNTEAFF. The CDR3, as DNA: TGTGCCAGCCACACGGGACAGGGTCACATGAACACTGAAGCTTTCTTT.

This clonotype appeared a few times. The V gene is TRBV12-3 or TRBV12-4, the J gene TRBJ2-1; D is unclear. V was pared by 5 bases and J by 3 bases, with 14 bases between. CDR3 length: 15 residues. The CDR3, as DNA: TGTGCCAGCAGTCCCGTGGTACCAGGCTACAATGAGCAGTTCTTC. Its protein is CASSPVVPGYNEQFF.

The V and J genes are TRBV6-5 and TRBJ2-1; 13 bases match TRBD2. Germline CDR1 and CDR2: MNHEY and SVGAGI. The CDR3 covers 15 residues. The V segment lost 7 bases and the J segment 8 bases; nucleotides outside the gene matches: 8. Here the CDR3 DNA reads TGTGCCAGCACCGGACTAGCGGGAGCGTCCTATGAGCAGTTCTTC. Encoded protein: CASTGLAGASYEQFF.

The rearrangement uses TRBV28 and TRBJ1-5; D perhaps matches TRBD1 (6 bases). The CDR3 is 14 residues long. Trimming removed 3 bases from V and 3 bases from J, with 9 bases in between. Germline assignment: CDR1 MDHEN and CDR2 SYDVKM. CDR3 coding DNA: TGTGCCAGCAGTTTTCAGGGGAACAATCAGCCCCAGCATTTT. This gives the protein CASSFQGNNQPQHF.

This clonotype was recorded once. The chain combines TRBV18 with TRBJ1-1; 7 bases match TRBD1. Germline CDR1 is KGHSH and CDR2 is LQKENI. The V and J ends lost 3 bases and 4 bases, in that order; junction bases with no gene match: 17. CDR3 length equals 18 residues. The CDR3 coding sequence is TGTGCCAGCTCACCGTGGTCCGGGACAGACCACATGGGCACTGAAGCTTTCTTT. This gives the protein CASSPWSGTDHMGTEAFF.

This sequence joins TRBV5-1 and TRBJ1-6; D is perhaps TRBD1 (5 bases). Germline V gene data show CDR1 as SGHRS and CDR2 as YFSETQ. The CDR3 consists of 16 residues. V lost 3 bases and J lost 0, with 10 bases in between. CDR3 DNA sequence: TGCGCCAGCAGCTCTGGAGACAGCTCCTATAATTCACCCCTCCACTTT. It yields the protein CASSSGDSSYNSPLHF.

This clonotype turned up a few times. The V gene is TRBV28, the J gene TRBJ2-5; no firm D call. The J call is doubtful: the DNA matches TRBJ2-7 better. The CDR3 is made up of 14 amino acids. In germline, CDR1 is MDHEN, CDR2 SYDVKM. CDR3 nucleotide sequence: TGTGCCAGCAGTTTAGGGCTCCGACCCTACGAGCAGTACTTC. It specifies CASSLGLRPYEQYF.

The chain is built from TRBV6-5 and TRBJ2-4; 7 bases fit TRBD1. The trim removed 0 bases at V and 13 bases at J, leaving 6 bases unmatched. The CDR3 sequence is 13 residues long. Per the germline V gene, CDR1 is MNHEY and CDR2 is SVGAGI. The CDR3 region has the DNA TGTGCCAGCAGTTACTCGAGGACAGGCTTGCAGTACTTC. It specifies CASSYSRTGLQYF.

This clonotype was seen only a few times. This rearrangement joins TRBV7-9 to TRBJ1-2; 7 bases match TRBD1. The CDR3 extends over 14 amino acids. Germline CDR1 and CDR2: SEHNR and FQNEAQ (reference sequence). V lost 1 base, J lost 5 bases, and 4 bases stayed unmatched. The CDR3 bases are TGTGCCAGCAGCTTAGGGGGACAGTCGTATGGCTACACCTTC. Protein: CASSLGGQSYGYTF.

This clonotype was seen more than once but under ten times. A read error may produce the germline difference seen at one junction end. V gene TRBV7-3 combines with J gene TRBJ2-1; 11 bases fit TRBD2. The germline CDR1 and CDR2 sequences are SGHTA and FQGTGA. The CDR3 spans 16 residues. The CDR3 loop reads CASGLVSSGGYNEQFF. The CDR3 DNA sequence: TGTGCCAGCGGCTTAGTATCTAGCGGGGGGTACAATGAGCAGTTCTTC.